This entry describes one TCR beta chain. The antigen is not known. The V gene's germline CDR1 is SGHTA and CDR2 FQGNSA. Between the trimmed V and J ends, which lost 4 bases and 2 bases, there was a span of 9 bases. This CDR3 is built from 13 residues. 60 Vbeta and 13 Jbeta primers were used in PCR. Some clones are missing from TCRdb's copy, which holds only in-frame ones; the method was immunoSEQ multiplex PCR. The sample gives about 170,000 clones, about 85% of which show up once; 1% is in the top ten. The data derive from a study of cytomegalovirus exposure and HLA in healthy donors. Broader study findings: A link between a missense DCLRE1C variant and TCR beta V- and J-gene trimming emerged from a later analysis.

The sample comprised PBMCs. This sequence originates from a boy younger than 10 in good health and CMV-seronegative. The chain couples TRBV7-2 to TRBJ2-7, with a tentative D call TRBD1 (6 bases). CDR3 in DNA: TGTGCCAGCAGCTCCCGGACAGCCTACGAGCAGTACTTC. It yields the protein CASSSRTAYEQYF. The full variable domain, in which reference TRBV7-2 and TRBJ2-7 provide the parts outside the CDR3, is GAGVSQSPSNKVTEKGKDVELRCDPISGHTALYWYRQSLGQGLEFLIYFQGNSAPDKSGLPSDRFSAERTGGSVSTLTIQRTQQEDSAVYLCASSSRTAYEQYFGPGTRLTVT.